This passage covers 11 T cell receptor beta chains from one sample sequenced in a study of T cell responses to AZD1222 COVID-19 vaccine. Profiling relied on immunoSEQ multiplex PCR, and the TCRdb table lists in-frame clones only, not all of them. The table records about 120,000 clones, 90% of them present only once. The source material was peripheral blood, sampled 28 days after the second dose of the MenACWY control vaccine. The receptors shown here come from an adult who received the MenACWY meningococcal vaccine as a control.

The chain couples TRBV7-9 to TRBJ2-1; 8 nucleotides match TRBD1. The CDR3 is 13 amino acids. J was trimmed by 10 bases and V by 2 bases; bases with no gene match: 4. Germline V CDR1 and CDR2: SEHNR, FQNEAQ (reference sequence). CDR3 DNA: TGTGCCAGCAGCTTACAGGGGGCCGGGGAGCAGTTCTTC. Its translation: CASSLQGAGEQFF.

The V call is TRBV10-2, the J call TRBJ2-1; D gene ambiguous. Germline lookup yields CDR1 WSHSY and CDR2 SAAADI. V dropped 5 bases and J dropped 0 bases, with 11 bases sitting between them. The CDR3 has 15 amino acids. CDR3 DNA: TGCGCCAGCAGTCGGGCCTCCCCCTCCTACAATGAGCAGTTCTTC. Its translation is CASSRASPSYNEQFF.

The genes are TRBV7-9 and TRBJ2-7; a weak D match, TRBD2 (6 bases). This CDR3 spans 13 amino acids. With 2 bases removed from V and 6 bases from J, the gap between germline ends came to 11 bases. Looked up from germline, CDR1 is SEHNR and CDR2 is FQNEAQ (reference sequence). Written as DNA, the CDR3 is TGTGCCAGCAGCTTAACCCAGGGAGGCGAGCAGTACGTC. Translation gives CASSLTQGGEQYV.

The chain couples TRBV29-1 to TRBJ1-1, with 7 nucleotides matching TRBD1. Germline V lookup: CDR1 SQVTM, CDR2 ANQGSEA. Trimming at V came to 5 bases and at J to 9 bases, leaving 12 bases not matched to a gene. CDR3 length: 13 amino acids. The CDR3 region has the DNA TGCAGCGTTTCAGGGACAGTAGAGGGGAAAGCTTTCTTT. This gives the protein CSVSGTVEGKAFF.

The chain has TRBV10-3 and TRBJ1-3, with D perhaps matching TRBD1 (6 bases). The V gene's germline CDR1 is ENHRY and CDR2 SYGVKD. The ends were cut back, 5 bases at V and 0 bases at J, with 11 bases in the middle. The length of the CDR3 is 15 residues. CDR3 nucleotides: TGTGCCATCAGTATGGGACAAAGCTCTGGAAACACCATATATTTT. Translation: CAISMGQSSGNTIYF.

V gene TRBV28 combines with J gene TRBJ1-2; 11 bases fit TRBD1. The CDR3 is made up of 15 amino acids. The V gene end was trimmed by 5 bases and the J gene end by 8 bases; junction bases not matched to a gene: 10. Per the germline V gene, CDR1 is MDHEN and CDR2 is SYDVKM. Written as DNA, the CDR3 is TGTGCCAGCAGTCCAACCCGGACAGGGGGCGGCGGCTACACCTTC. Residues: CASSPTRTGGGGYTF.

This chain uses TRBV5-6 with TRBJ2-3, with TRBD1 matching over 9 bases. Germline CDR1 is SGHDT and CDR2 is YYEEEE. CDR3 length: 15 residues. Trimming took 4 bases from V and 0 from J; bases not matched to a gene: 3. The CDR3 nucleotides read TGTGCCAGCAGCCCCGGGACAGGGAGCACAGATACGCAGTATTTT. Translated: CASSPGTGSTDTQYF.

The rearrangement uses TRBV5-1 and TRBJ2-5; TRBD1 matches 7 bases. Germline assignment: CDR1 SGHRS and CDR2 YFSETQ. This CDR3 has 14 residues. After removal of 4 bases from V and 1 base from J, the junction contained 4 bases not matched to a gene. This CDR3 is CASSHGTAQETQYF. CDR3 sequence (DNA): TGCGCCAGCAGCCATGGGACAGCCCAAGAGACCCAGTACTTC.

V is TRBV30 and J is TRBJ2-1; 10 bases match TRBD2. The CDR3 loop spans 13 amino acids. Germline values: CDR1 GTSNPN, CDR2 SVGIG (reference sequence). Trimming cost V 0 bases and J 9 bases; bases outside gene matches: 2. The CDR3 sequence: CAWSVLAGSEQFF. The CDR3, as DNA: TGTGCCTGGAGTGTACTAGCGGGAAGTGAGCAGTTCTTC.

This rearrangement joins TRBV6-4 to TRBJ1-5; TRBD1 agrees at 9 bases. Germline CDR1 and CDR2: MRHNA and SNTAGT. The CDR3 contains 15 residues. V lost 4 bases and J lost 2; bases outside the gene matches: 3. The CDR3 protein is CASSATGGGNQPQHF. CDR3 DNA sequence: TGTGCCAGCAGTGCGACAGGGGGGGGCAATCAGCCCCAGCATTTT.

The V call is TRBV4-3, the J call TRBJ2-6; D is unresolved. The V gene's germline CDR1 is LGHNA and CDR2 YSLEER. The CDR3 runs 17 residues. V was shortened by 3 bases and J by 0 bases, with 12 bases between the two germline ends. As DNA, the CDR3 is TGCGCCAGCAGCCAGGATCCCGGCCGCTCTGGGGCCAACGTCCTGACTTTC. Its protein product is CASSQDPGRSGANVLTF.